One T cell receptor (beta chain) is described in this entry. Assay used: immunoSEQ multiplex PCR; TCRdb lists only in-frame clones, some missing. The repertoire holds 250,000 to 350,000 clones, with around 90% as singletons. These data are taken from a study of blood T cell repertoires in COVID-19. Study-wide background: Acute and convalescent COVID-19 specimens originated in the United States, Italy and Spain.

V was shortened by 6 bases and J by 2 bases, with 11 bases between the two germline ends. The CDR3 loop spans 13 amino acids. The rearrangement uses TRBV12-3 or TRBV12-4 and TRBJ2-7; maybe TRBD2 (6 bases). The sequenced material came from peripheral blood. The sequence derives from a woman in her 40s who had recovered from COVID-19. This chain's CDR3 is CASRGDSTYEQYF. The CDR3 DNA reads as TGTGCCAGCAGGGGGGACTCCACCTACGAGCAGTACTTC.